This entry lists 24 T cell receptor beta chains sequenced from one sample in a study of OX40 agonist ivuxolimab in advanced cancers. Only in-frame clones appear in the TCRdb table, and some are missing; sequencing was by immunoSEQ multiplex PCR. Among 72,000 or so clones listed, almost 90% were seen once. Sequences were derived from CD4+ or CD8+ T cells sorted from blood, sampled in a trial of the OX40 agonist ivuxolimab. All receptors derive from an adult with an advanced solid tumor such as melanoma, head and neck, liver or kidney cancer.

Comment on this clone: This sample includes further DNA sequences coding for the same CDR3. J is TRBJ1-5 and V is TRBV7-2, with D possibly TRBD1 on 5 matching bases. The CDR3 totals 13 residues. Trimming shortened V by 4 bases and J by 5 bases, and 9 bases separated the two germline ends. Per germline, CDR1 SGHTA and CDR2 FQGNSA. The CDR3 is CASSSGRDQPQHF. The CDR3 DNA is TGTGCCAGCAGCTCTGGCAGGGATCAGCCCCAGCATTTT.

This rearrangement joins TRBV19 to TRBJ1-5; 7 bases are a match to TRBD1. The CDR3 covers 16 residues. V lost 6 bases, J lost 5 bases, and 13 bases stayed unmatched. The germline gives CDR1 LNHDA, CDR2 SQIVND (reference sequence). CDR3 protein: CASRALTGMGDQPQHF. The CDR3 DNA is TGTGCCAGTAGGGCCCTGACAGGGATGGGCGATCAGCCCCAGCATTTT.

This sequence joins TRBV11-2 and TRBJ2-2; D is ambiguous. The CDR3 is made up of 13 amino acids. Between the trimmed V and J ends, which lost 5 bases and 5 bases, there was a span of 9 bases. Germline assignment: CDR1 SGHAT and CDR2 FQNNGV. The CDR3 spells CASSRLATGELFF. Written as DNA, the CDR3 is TGTGCCAGCAGCCGCCTCGCGACCGGGGAGCTGTTTTTT.

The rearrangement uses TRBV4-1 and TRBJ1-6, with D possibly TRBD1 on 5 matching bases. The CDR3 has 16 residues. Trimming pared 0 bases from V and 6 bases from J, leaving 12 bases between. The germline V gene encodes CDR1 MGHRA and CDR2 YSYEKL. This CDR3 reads CASSQDRATANSPLHF. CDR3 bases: TGCGCCAGCAGCCAAGACCGAGCGACAGCTAATTCACCCCTCCACTTT.

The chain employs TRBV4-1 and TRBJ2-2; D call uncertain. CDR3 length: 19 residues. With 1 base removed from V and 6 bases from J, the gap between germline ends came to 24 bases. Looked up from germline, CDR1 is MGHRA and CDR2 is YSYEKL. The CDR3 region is CASSQVGFADQLRAGELFF. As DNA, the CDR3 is TGCGCCAGCAGCCAAGTAGGCTTTGCAGACCAGCTGCGAGCCGGGGAGCTGTTTTTT.

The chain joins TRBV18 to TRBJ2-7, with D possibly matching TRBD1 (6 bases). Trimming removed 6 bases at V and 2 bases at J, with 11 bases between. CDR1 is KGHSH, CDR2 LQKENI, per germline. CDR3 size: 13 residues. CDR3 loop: CASSRTATYEQYF. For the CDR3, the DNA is TGTGCCAGCTCTAGGACAGCAACCTACGAGCAGTACTTC.

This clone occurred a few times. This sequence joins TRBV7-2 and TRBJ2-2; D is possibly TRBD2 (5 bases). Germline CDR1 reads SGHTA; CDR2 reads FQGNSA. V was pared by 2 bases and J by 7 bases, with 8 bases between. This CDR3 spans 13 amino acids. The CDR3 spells CASSLYGSGELFF. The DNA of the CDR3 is TGTGCCAGCAGCTTATATGGGAGCGGGGAGCTGTTTTTT.

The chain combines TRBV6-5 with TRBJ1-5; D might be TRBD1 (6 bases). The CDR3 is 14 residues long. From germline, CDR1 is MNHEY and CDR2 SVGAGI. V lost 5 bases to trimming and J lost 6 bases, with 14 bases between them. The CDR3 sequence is CASSGWGLGQPQHF. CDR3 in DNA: TGTGCCAGCAGTGGATGGGGGCTGGGTCAGCCCCAGCATTTT.

The CDR3 loop reads CASSFSGTAPVEQYF. The CDR3 DNA is TGCGCCAGCAGCTTTTCCGGGACAGCACCCGTCGAGCAGTACTTC. The chain couples TRBV5-1 to TRBJ2-7, with 7 bases aligning to TRBD1. The CDR3 totals 15 residues. The ends lost 2 bases at V and 6 bases at J; junction bases unmatched: 11. The germline V gene encodes CDR1 SGHRS and CDR2 YFSETQ.

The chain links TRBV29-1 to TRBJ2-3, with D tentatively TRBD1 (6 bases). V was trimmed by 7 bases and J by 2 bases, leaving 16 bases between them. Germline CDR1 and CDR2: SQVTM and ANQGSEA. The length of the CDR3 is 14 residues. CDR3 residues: CSARTVMFTDTQYF. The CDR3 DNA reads TGCAGCGCCCGGACAGTTATGTTCACAGATACGCAGTATTTT.

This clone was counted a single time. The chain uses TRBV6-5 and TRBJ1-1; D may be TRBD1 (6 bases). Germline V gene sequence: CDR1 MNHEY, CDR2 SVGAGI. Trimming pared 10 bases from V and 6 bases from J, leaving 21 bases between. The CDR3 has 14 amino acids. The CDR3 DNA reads TGTGCCACCCGGTCGAGGGGGGGAATCTCTGAAGCTTTCTTT. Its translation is CATRSRGGISEAFF.

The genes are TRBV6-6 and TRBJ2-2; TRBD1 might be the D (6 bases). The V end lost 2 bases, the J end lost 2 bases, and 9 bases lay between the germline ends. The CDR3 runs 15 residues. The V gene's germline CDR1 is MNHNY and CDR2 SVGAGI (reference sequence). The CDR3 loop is CASSYPGTNTGELFF. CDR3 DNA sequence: TGTGCCAGCAGTTACCCCGGGACAAACACCGGGGAGCTGTTTTTT.

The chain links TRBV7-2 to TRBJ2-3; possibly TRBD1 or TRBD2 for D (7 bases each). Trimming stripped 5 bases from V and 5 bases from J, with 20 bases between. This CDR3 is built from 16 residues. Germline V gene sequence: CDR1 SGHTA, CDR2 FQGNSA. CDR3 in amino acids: CASSPGGGPLGDTQYF. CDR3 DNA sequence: TGTGCCAGCAGCCCAGGGGGGGGACCATTGGGAGATACGCAGTATTTT.

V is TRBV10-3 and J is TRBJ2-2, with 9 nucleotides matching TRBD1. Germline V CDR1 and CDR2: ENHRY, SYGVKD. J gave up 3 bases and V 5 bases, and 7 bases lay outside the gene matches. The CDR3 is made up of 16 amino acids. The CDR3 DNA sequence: TGTGCCATCAGTACGGGGGGACAGGGCTACACCGGGGAGCTGTTTTTT. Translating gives CAISTGGQGYTGELFF.

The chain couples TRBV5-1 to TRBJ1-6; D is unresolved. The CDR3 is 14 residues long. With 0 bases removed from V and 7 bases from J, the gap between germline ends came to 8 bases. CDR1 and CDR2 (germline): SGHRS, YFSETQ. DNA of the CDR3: TGCGCCAGCAGCTTGGTTGGAGGGAATTCACCCCTCCACTTT. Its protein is CASSLVGGNSPLHF. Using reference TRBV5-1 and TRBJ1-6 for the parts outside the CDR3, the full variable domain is KAGVTQTPRYLIKTRGQQVTLSCSPISGHRSVSWYQQTPGQGLQFLFEYFSETQRNKGNFPGRFSGRQFSNSRSEMNVSTLELGDSALYLCASSLVGGNSPLHFGNGTRLTVT.

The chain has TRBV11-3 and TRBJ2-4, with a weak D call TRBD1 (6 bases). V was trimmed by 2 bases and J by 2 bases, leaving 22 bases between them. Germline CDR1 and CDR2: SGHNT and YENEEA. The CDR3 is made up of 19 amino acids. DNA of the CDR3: TGTGCCAGCAGCTTAATTCCCTCCTACGTGGGGGCGACCAAAAACATTCAGTACTTC. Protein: CASSLIPSYVGATKNIQYF.

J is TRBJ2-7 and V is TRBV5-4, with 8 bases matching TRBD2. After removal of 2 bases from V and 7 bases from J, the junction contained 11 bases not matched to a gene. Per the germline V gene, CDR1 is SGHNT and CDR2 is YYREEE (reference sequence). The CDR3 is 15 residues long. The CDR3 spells CASSLTGTRGGEQYF. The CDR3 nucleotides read TGTGCCAGCAGCTTAACCGGGACTAGGGGCGGAGAGCAGTACTTC.

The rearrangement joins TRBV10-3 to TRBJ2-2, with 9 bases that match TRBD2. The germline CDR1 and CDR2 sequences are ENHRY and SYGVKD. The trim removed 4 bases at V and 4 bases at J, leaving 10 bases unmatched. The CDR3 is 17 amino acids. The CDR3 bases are TGTGCCATCAGTGGTTTGCAGCGGGAGGACGGCACCGGGGAGCTGTTTTTT. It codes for CAISGLQREDGTGELFF.

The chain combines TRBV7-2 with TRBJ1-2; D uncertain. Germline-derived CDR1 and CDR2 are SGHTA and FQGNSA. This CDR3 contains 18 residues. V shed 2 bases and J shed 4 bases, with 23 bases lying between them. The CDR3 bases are TGTGCCAGCAGCTTATCGCGTGGAGCTACCCTCCGCGGCTATGGCTACACCTTC. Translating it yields CASSLSRGATLRGYGYTF.

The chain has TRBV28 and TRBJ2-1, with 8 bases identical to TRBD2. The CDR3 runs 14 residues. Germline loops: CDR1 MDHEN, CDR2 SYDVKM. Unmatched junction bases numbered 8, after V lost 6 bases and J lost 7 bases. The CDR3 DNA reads TGTGCCAGCAGGGACGGGACTAGTGCTAATGAGCAGTTCTTC. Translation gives CASRDGTSANEQFF.

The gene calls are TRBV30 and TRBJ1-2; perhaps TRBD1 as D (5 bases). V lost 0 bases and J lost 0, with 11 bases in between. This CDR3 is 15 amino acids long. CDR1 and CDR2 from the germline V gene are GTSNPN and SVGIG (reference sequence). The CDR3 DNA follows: TGTGCCTGGAGTGTACTGGGGGTAGCTAACTATGGCTACACCTTC. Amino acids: CAWSVLGVANYGYTF. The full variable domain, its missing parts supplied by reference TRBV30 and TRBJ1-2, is SQTIHQWPATLVQPVGSPLSLECTVEGTSNPNLYWYRQAAGRGLQLLFYSVGIGQISSEVPQNLSASRPQDRQFILSSKKLLLSDSGFYLCAWSVLGVANYGYTFGSGTRLTVV.

The CDR3 is CASSDLGGRSYNEQFF. CDR3 nucleotide sequence: TGTGCCAGCAGCGACCTTGGGGGGCGCTCCTACAATGAGCAGTTCTTC. The rearrangement joins TRBV7-2 to TRBJ2-1; D may match TRBD1 or TRBD2 (6 bases each). There are 16 residues in the CDR3. CDR1 SGHTA and CDR2 FQGNSA come from the germline V gene. Trimming shortened V by 5 bases and J by 0 bases, and 14 bases separated the two germline ends.

CDR3 bases: TGTGCCAGTAACCGGGGCTTGGACACCGGGGAGCTGTTTTTT. Translated: CASNRGLDTGELFF. The V call is TRBV19, the J call TRBJ2-2; D could derive from TRBD1 or TRBD2 (5 bases each). Deletions cut 7 bases from V and 3 bases from J, with 12 bases between. The germline V gene has CDR1 LNHDA and CDR2 SQIVND (reference sequence). The length of the CDR3 is 14 residues.

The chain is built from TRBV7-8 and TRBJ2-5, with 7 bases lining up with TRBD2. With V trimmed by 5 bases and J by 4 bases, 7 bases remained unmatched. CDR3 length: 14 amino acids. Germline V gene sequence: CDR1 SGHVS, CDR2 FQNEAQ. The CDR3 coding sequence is TGTGCCAGCAGCCCGGGGAGGGCAAGAGAGACCCAGTACTTC. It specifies CASSPGRARETQYF.